The rows below give T cell receptor beta chains drawn from one sample of a study of T-cell memory formation after mild COVID-19. TCRdb reanalysed the 5' RACE reads using MiXCR and keeps one entry per CDR3 protein. This sample has a few hundred thousand distinct CDR3 sequences, with around 27% found just once. Material: PBMCs or a T cell subset sorted from them (not recorded which). The origin of the receptors is an adult woman who had mild COVID-19 (a few samples of this study predate the infection). Cell type and time point are not known. Each CDR3 is given without its conserved first and last residue.

cdr3_length j_call v_call cdr3_aa
17 TRBJ1-2 TRBV5-1 ASRVTYRQELLTNYGYT
12 TRBJ1-3 TRBV18 ASSPGYSGNTIY
12 TRBJ2-7 TRBV7-9 ASSWSVEAYEQY
12 TRBJ2-7 TRBV12-3/TRBV12-4 ASSSPGTGRRPY
11 TRBJ2-5 TRBV6-4 ASSGDLGQTQY
9 TRBJ2-7 TRBV21-1 ASALEFEQY
14 TRBJ1-4 TRBV11-3 ASSLRLGTGGEKLF
16 TRBJ2-2 TRBV11-2 ASRLGLAGGPNTGELF
15 TRBJ2-6 TRBV7-2 ASSPVGGRSGANVLT
14 TRBJ2-1 TRBV11-2 ASSLDPRSSYNEQF
10 TRBJ2-7 TRBV7-6 ASSQNEYEQY
15 TRBJ2-7 TRBV24-1 ATSESNTGKRGYEQY
14 TRBJ2-7 TRBV18 ASSPRVLAGPLEQY
11 TRBJ2-2 TRBV7-9 ASRPAGTGELF
12 TRBJ2-1 TRBV12-3/TRBV12-4 ASSFALADNEQF
13 TRBJ2-1 TRBV5-1 ASSLVLAGMDEQF
12 TRBJ1-1 TRBV5-1 ASSLRQGLDEAF
13 TRBJ2-1 TRBV9 ASSVGLAVGDEQF
12 TRBJ2-2 TRBV3-1 ASSQDQWNGELF
13 TRBJ1-1 TRBV9 ASSPGSGANTEAF
14 TRBJ2-1 TRBV11-1 ASSSYSGTGHNEQF
14 TRBJ1-3 TRBV12-3/TRBV12-4 ASTEGAIISGNTIY
14 TRBJ1-2 TRBV4-1 ASSQKHVPGSYGYT
13 TRBJ2-7 TRBV3-1 ASSQPGSHLYEQY
16 TRBJ2-3 TRBV7-9 ASSLPPSGGFSTDTQY
12 TRBJ1-4 TRBV5-8 ASSLKGRDEKLF